The 29 T cell receptor beta chains presented below share a single source sample, sequenced in a study of cytomegalovirus exposure and HLA in healthy donors. Here immunoSEQ multiplex PCR was the method, and the copy in TCRdb shows in-frame clones only, minus some. The sample holds about 180,000 clones, around 85% seen once. Sequencing input: PBMCs. Receptor source: a man in his late teens or twenties in good health and CMV-seropositive.

This clone appeared a few times. For the CDR3, the DNA is TGTGCCAGAGCAAGATTCTCCCTCTCCTACAATGAGCAGTTCTTC. Its protein is CARARFSLSYNEQFF. The gene calls are TRBV11-3 and TRBJ2-1; unclear D gene. CDR3 length equals 15 residues. The V gene's germline CDR1 is SGHNT and CDR2 YENEEA. Trimming cost V 9 bases and J 0 bases, with 15 bases left between them. Full variable domain (missing parts from reference TRBV11-3 and TRBJ2-1): EAGVVQSPRYKIIEKKQPVAFWCNPISGHNTLYWYLQNLGQGPELLIRYENEEAVDDSQLPKDRFSAERLKGVDSTLKIQPAELGDSAVYLCARARFSLSYNEQFFGPGTRLTVL.

The gene calls are TRBV5-4 and TRBJ2-5, with D perhaps matching TRBD1 (6 bases). CDR3 length equals 18 residues. CDR1 SGHNT and CDR2 YYREEE come from the germline V gene (reference sequence). Trimming took off 0 bases at V and 1 base at J, with 19 bases between the two ends. The CDR3 sequence: CASSLGDLGAVRQETQYF. The CDR3, as DNA: TGTGCCAGCAGCTTGGGGGACCTGGGGGCCGTCCGCCAAGAGACCCAGTACTTC.

This chain connects TRBV27 to TRBJ2-5; no clear D. Trimming cost V 5 bases and J 7 bases, with 11 bases left between them. Looked up from germline, CDR1 is MNHEY and CDR2 is SMNVEV (reference sequence). This CDR3 is built from 12 residues. The CDR3 loop is CASSTPPGTQYF. As DNA, the CDR3 is TGTGCCAGCAGTACCCCTCCAGGGACCCAGTACTTC.

This clone appeared a few times. This chain uses TRBV4-2 with TRBJ2-7; 7 bases are shared with TRBD1. Trimming removed 0 bases from V and 4 bases from J; junction bases left unmatched: 3. Germline lookup yields CDR1 LGHNA and CDR2 YNFKEQ. This CDR3 has 14 residues. The chain's CDR3 is CASSQDLTGYEQYF. In DNA, the CDR3 is TGTGCCAGCAGCCAAGATCTGACAGGGTACGAGCAGTACTTC.

This chain uses TRBV10-3 with TRBJ2-1; 7 positions agree with TRBD1. Germline lookup yields CDR1 ENHRY and CDR2 SYGVKD. V lost 3 bases to trimming and J lost 8 bases; unmatched junction nucleotides: 7. The CDR3 covers 14 residues. The CDR3 nucleotides read TGTGCCATCAGTGAACCGACAGGGCGACATGAGCAGTTCTTC. Translated, it gives CAISEPTGRHEQFF.

The rearrangement uses TRBV6-4 and TRBJ2-3; 13 bases are a match to TRBD2. The CDR3 totals 15 residues. The junction had 3 bases not matched to a gene; V was cut back by 0 bases and J by 9 bases. Germline CDR1 reads MRHNA; CDR2 reads SNTAGT. CDR3 bases: TGTGCCAGCAGTGACTCGCAGGGACTAGCGGGAACGCAGTATTTT. Its protein product is CASSDSQGLAGTQYF.

The chain links TRBV29-1 to TRBJ2-3, with TRBD2 matching over 10 bases. The CDR3 contains 13 residues. Germline-derived CDR1 and CDR2 are SQVTM and ANQGSEA. The trim removed 5 bases at V and 5 bases at J, leaving 4 bases unmatched. The CDR3 region has the DNA TGCAGCGTTAGCGGGGGGGCGAAAGATACGCAGTATTTT. Translating gives CSVSGGAKDTQYF.

The V gene is TRBV7-8, the J gene TRBJ1-1; D gene ambiguous. Trimming took off 5 bases at V and 8 bases at J, with 12 bases between the two ends. CDR3 length: 12 amino acids. Germline assignment: CDR1 SGHVS and CDR2 FQNEAQ. The CDR3 bases are TGTGCCAGCAGCCTTACAGAGACCGAAGCTTTCTTT. Translation: CASSLTETEAFF.

J is TRBJ2-2 and V is TRBV30; D possibly corresponds to TRBD2 (6 bases). V lost 0 bases to trimming and J lost 5 bases, with 13 bases between them. The length of the CDR3 is 15 residues. CDR1 and CDR2 from the germline V gene are GTSNPN and SVGIG (reference sequence). The CDR3 coding sequence is TGTGCCTGGAGTGTGGGGGGAGTGGGTACCGGGGAGCTGTTTTTT. This sequence encodes CAWSVGGVGTGELFF. Full variable domain (missing parts from reference TRBV30 and TRBJ2-2): SQTIHQWPATLVQPVGSPLSLECTVEGTSNPNLYWYRQAAGRGLQLLFYSVGIGQISSEVPQNLSASRPQDRQFILSSKKLLLSDSGFYLCAWSVGGVGTGELFFGEGSRLTVL.

In this sample, this clone turned up a few times. The V call is TRBV9, the J call TRBJ2-7; tentatively, D is TRBD1 (6 bases). The CDR3 runs to 13 residues. The V gene lost 2 bases and the J gene lost 5 bases, with 11 bases spanning the gap. Germline values: CDR1 SGDLS, CDR2 YYNGEE. CDR3 DNA sequence: TGTGCCAGCAGCGTGGGGGCGGACGACGAGCAGTACTTC. Encoded protein: CASSVGADDEQYF.

Only a few counts were recorded for this clone. The genes are TRBV18 and TRBJ2-1; 12 nucleotides agree with TRBD2. Trimming took 6 bases from V and 0 from J; bases not matched to a gene: 6. CDR1 and CDR2 (germline): KGHSH, LQKENI. This CDR3 has 17 residues. The CDR3 here is CASSRTSGDSSYNEQFF. The CDR3 bases are TGTGCCAGCTCCCGGACTAGCGGGGATAGCTCCTACAATGAGCAGTTCTTC.

The chain uses TRBV5-1 and TRBJ2-2; the D is unclear. The length of the CDR3 is 17 residues. The V gene lost 0 bases and the J gene lost 5 bases, with 17 bases spanning the gap. In germline, CDR1 is SGHRS, CDR2 YFSETQ. The CDR3 nucleotides read TGCGCCAGCAGCTTGGCAGGCGCGACGGATCGTACCGGGGAGCTGTTTTTT. Encoded protein: CASSLAGATDRTGELFF.

The V call is TRBV5-1, the J call TRBJ1-1; D not certain. Germline values: CDR1 SGHRS, CDR2 YFSETQ. The CDR3 covers 14 residues. V lost 0 bases and J 4 bases, leaving 10 bases between the germline ends. The CDR3, as DNA: TGCGCCAGCAGCTTGGCGGAGTCGAGCACTGAAGCTTTCTTT. It specifies CASSLAESSTEAFF. Full variable domain (missing parts from reference TRBV5-1 and TRBJ1-1): KAGVTQTPRYLIKTRGQQVTLSCSPISGHRSVSWYQQTPGQGLQFLFEYFSETQRNKGNFPGRFSGRQFSNSRSEMNVSTLELGDSALYLCASSLAESSTEAFFGQGTRLTVV.

The chain has TRBV27 and TRBJ2-3; the match to TRBD2 covers 13 bases. V lost 8 bases to trimming and J lost 5 bases; unmatched junction nucleotides: 7. The CDR3 loop spans 15 amino acids. Germline V gene data show CDR1 as MNHEY and CDR2 as SMNVEV (reference sequence). This chain's CDR3 is CASGGLAGRIDTQYF. The CDR3, as DNA: TGTGCCAGCGGGGGACTAGCGGGGAGGATAGATACGCAGTATTTT.

The rearrangement links TRBV28 to TRBJ2-5; weak D call: TRBD1 (6 bases). V lost 4 bases, J lost 3 bases, and 9 bases lay in between. In germline, CDR1 is MDHEN, CDR2 SYDVKM. The CDR3 loop spans 13 amino acids. The CDR3 region has the DNA TGTGCCAGCAGTTGGGGGCCTGAAGAGACCCAGTACTTC. The encoded protein is CASSWGPEETQYF.

This sequence joins TRBV28 and TRBJ1-1, with 7 bases aligning to TRBD1. CDR1 MDHEN and CDR2 SYDVKM come from the germline V gene. J lost 11 bases, V lost 3 bases, and 6 bases had no gene match. The CDR3 is 12 amino acids. CDR3 loop: CASSLAGGHAFF. The DNA for the CDR3 is TGTGCCAGCAGTTTGGCAGGGGGGCATGCTTTCTTT.

The V gene is TRBV29-1, the J gene TRBJ2-1; 11 bases map to TRBD2. The CDR3 sequence is 14 residues long. CDR1 and CDR2 (germline): SQVTM, ANQGSEA. The CDR3 protein is CSTTSGGGGNEQFF. The CDR3 DNA sequence: TGCAGTACAACTAGCGGGGGCGGGGGGAATGAGCAGTTCTTC.

This sequence joins TRBV25-1 and TRBJ1-2, with 8 positions matching TRBD1. The V gene end was trimmed by 7 bases and the J gene end by 7 bases; junction bases not matched to a gene: 8. Germline-derived CDR1 and CDR2 are MGHDK and SYGVNS. CDR3 length: 13 residues. The CDR3 DNA follows: TGTGCCAGCAACCCAGGACAGGGTGGTGGCTACACCTTC. This codes for CASNPGQGGGYTF.

There are a few counts of this clone. The chain combines TRBV2 with TRBJ2-5; D remains ambiguous. The germline CDR1 and CDR2 sequences are SNHLY and FYNNEI. Trimming stripped 7 bases from V and 1 base from J, with 13 bases between. This CDR3 is 14 amino acids long. CDR3 region: CASKIVVVQETQYF. CDR3 coding DNA: TGTGCCAGCAAGATAGTGGTAGTCCAAGAGACCCAGTACTTC.

This chain connects TRBV2 to TRBJ2-1, with 10 bases identical to TRBD1. There are 15 residues in the CDR3. The V and J ends lost 3 bases and 5 bases, in that order; junction bases with no gene match: 4. Germline CDR1 and CDR2: SNHLY and FYNNEI. The CDR3 coding sequence is TGTGCCAGCAGTGATGGGACAGGGGTACACAATGAGCAGTTCTTC. It specifies CASSDGTGVHNEQFF.

This rearrangement joins TRBV27 to TRBJ1-2; possibly TRBD1 for D (6 bases). Germline-derived CDR1 and CDR2 are MNHEY and SMNVEV (reference sequence). V was trimmed by 6 bases and J by 4 bases, leaving 12 bases between them. The CDR3 loop spans 13 amino acids. In DNA, the CDR3 is TGTGCCAGCAGCCTAACAGGGATCTATGGCTACACCTTC. Its translation is CASSLTGIYGYTF.

The chain recombines TRBV18 with TRBJ2-7; D ambiguous. The V end was cut by 3 bases, the J end by 0 bases, with 6 bases between. Germline CDR1 is KGHSH and CDR2 is LQKENI. The CDR3 spans 13 residues. The CDR3 DNA reads as TGTGCCAGCTCACCCATGAGCTCCTACGAGCAGTACTTC. Its protein product is CASSPMSSYEQYF.

This sequence joins TRBV11-2 and TRBJ2-1; D perhaps matches TRBD1 (6 bases). V gave up 5 bases and J gave up 7 bases, with 12 bases separating them. CDR1 and CDR2 from the germline V gene are SGHAT and FQNNGV. The CDR3 contains 13 residues. This chain's CDR3 is CASSQDRANEQFF. For the CDR3, the DNA is TGTGCCAGCAGCCAGGACAGAGCAAATGAGCAGTTCTTC.

The chain is built from TRBV14 and TRBJ1-3; tentatively, D is TRBD1 (5 bases). Germline V gene sequence: CDR1 SGHDN, CDR2 FVKESK. V was pared by 1 base and J by 1 base, with 8 bases between. The CDR3 is made up of 15 amino acids. The CDR3 loop reads CASSQVEGSGNTIYF. In DNA, the CDR3 is TGTGCCAGCAGCCAAGTGGAGGGGTCTGGAAACACCATATATTTT.

V is TRBV30 and J is TRBJ2-5; 8 bases agree with TRBD2. CDR1 and CDR2 (germline): GTSNPN, SVGIG (reference sequence). This CDR3 is 15 amino acids long. V was pared by 3 bases and J by 4 bases, with 10 bases of the junction left unmatched. CDR3 sequence reads: CAWRGAGEGRETQYF. CDR3 coding DNA: TGTGCCTGGAGGGGAGCGGGAGAAGGTCGAGAGACCCAGTACTTC.

The CDR3 region has the DNA TGTGCCTGGGGACAGGGCTCCTACAATGAGCAGTTCTTC. Translation: CAWGQGSYNEQFF. The gene calls are TRBV30 and TRBJ2-1; 8 nucleotides match TRBD1. Germline lookup yields CDR1 GTSNPN and CDR2 SVGIG (reference sequence). V lost 5 bases to trimming and J lost 0 bases; unmatched junction nucleotides: 0. The CDR3 extends over 13 amino acids. The variable domain in full, completed from reference TRBV30 and TRBJ2-1, reads SQTIHQWPATLVQPVGSPLSLECTVEGTSNPNLYWYRQAAGRGLQLLFYSVGIGQISSEVPQNLSASRPQDRQFILSSKKLLLSDSGFYLCAWGQGSYNEQFFGPGTRLTVL.

The V and J genes are TRBV10-1 and TRBJ1-4; 9 bases align to TRBD1. The germline V gene has CDR1 WNHNN and CDR2 SYGVQD (reference sequence). CDR3 length: 14 amino acids. Losses at the gene ends were 5 bases for V and 8 bases for J; bases not matched to a gene: 6. The CDR3 loop reads CASSKDRGEEKLFF. As DNA, the CDR3 is TGCGCCAGCAGTAAGGACAGGGGAGAAGAAAAACTGTTTTTT.

This clone was counted a few times. The chain is built from TRBV30 and TRBJ1-3; 7 bases are shared with TRBD1. The V and J ends lost 1 base and 6 bases, in that order; junction bases with no gene match: 6. Germline-derived CDR1 and CDR2 are GTSNPN and SVGIG (reference sequence). This CDR3 contains 14 residues. The CDR3 region is CAWSDDRAENTIYF. The CDR3 nucleotides read TGTGCCTGGAGTGACGACAGGGCCGAAAACACCATATATTTT.

The J gene is TRBJ2-7, the V gene TRBV5-8; D gene uncertain. Germline CDR1 and CDR2: SGHTS and YDEGEE. The ends were cut back, 4 bases at V and 2 bases at J, with 4 bases in the middle. The CDR3 covers 11 residues. The CDR3 coding sequence is TGTGCCAGCAGCCAGACCTACGAGCAGTACTTC. This encodes CASSQTYEQYF.